The rows below give T cell receptor beta chains drawn from one sample of a study of identifying expanded T cells in peripheral blood. Clones were read by immunoSEQ multiplex PCR, and TCRdb kept only the in-frame ones, dropping some. The sample has about 81,000 clones, over 80% seen once. Sequencing was carried out using blood. The receptors here all came from a person aged 18 to 75 in good health. CDR3s include the opening cysteine and the closing phenylalanine or tryptophan. A D gene is named only where the DNA matches it firmly. Only part of the rows carry a size: once, few, many, or a class if the clone is expanded.

TRBJ2-5 | . | TRBV9 | . | TGTGCCAGCAGCGTAGAAGGAGGGGTGAGGGAGACCCAGTACTTC | CASSVEGGVRETQYF
TRBJ2-7 | . | TRBV28 | . | TGTGCCAGCACAAGGTCGTGGGCCTACGAGCAGTACTTC | CASTRSWAYEQYF
TRBJ1-4 | . | TRBV27 | . | TGTGCCAGCAGTTTAAAACAGGGAGGTGAAAAACTGTTTTTT | CASSLKQGGEKLFF
TRBJ2-3 | . | TRBV9 | . | TGTGCCAGCAGCGTAGCAGGGGGGCCCACAGATACGCAGTATTTT | CASSVAGGPTDTQYF
TRBJ2-7 | . | TRBV19 | . | TGTGCCAGTAGTACCCGACAGGTCTCCTACGAGCAGTACTTC | CASSTRQVSYEQYF
TRBJ2-5 | once | TRBV7-7 | TRBD2 | TGTGCTAGCAGCCACGGGACTAGCGGGCAAGAGACCCAGTACTTC | CASSHGTSGQETQYF
TRBJ1-4 | . | TRBV4-1 | TRBD1 | TGCGCCAGCAGCCAAGGGATGACAGGGGGATATGAAAAACTGTTTTTT | CASSQGMTGGYEKLFF
TRBJ2-7 | . | TRBV11-2 | . | TGTGCCAGCAGCTCTATCTCCGGGACTTCCACCTACGAGCAGTACTTC | CASSSISGTSTYEQYF
TRBJ1-1 | . | TRBV15 | . | TGTGCCACCAGCAGAGAGGGGACATACACTGAAGCTTTCTTT | CATSREGTYTEAFF
TRBJ2-7 | . | TRBV7-2 | TRBD2 | TGTGCCAGCAGTCAGACTAGCGGGAGCTACGAGCAGTACTTC | CASSQTSGSYEQYF
TRBJ2-5 | . | TRBV19 | . | TGTGCCAGTAGTATCGGCGGCCAGCTACAAGAGACCCAGTACTTC | CASSIGGQLQETQYF
TRBJ2-3 | . | TRBV19 | TRBD2 | TGTGCCAGTAGTATAGCGGCTAGCGGGAGCACAGATACGCAGTATTTT | CASSIAASGSTDTQYF
TRBJ2-1 | few | TRBV5-4 | TRBD2 | TGTGCCAGCAGCACCGGGACTAGCGGGATGTACAATGAGCAGTTCTTC | CASSTGTSGMYNEQFF
TRBJ2-7 | . | TRBV7-2 | TRBD2 | TGTGCCAGCAGCTTTGGCGGGGGCTACGAGCAGTACTTC | CASSFGGGYEQYF
TRBJ2-3 | . | TRBV7-9 | . | TGTGCCAGCAGCTCTGTAAGGTCGGGGGATCGCACAGATACGCAGTATTTT | CASSSVRSGDRTDTQYF
TRBJ1-1 | once | TRBV25-1 | TRBD1 | TGTGCCAGCAGTGAATCGGGCAGGGGGACTGAAGCTTTCTTT | CASSESGRGTEAFF
TRBJ2-7 | . | TRBV28 | TRBD2 | TGTGCCAGCAGCACTAGCGGGACATCCTACGAGCAGTACTTC | CASSTSGTSYEQYF
TRBJ2-6 | . | TRBV19 | . | TGTGCCAGTAGTCGGGGGGCGGTCTCTGGGGCCAACGTCCTGACTTTC | CASSRGAVSGANVLTF
TRBJ1-5 | . | TRBV18 | TRBD1 | TGTGCCAGCTCACTTGGTGGGACAGGGGCGAGTCAGCCCCAGCATTTT | CASSLGGTGASQPQHF
TRBJ2-7 | . | TRBV30 | . | TGTGCCTGCTGGGAGGAGGGGGGCTCCTACGAGCAGTACTTC | CACWEEGGSYEQYF
TRBJ2-2 | many | TRBV6-4 | . | TGTGCCAGCAGCTCGACCCGCGCCGGGGAGCTGTTTTTT | CASSSTRAGELFF
TRBJ2-2 | . | TRBV9 | TRBD2 | TGTGCCAGCAGCGCTCAATCGCAGCGGGAGTCCACCGGGGAGCTGTTTTTT | CASSAQSQRESTGELFF
TRBJ2-7 | . | TRBV18 | TRBD2 | TGTGCCAGCTCACCAGGGAGGGGCCCCTACGAGCAGTACTTC | CASSPGRGPYEQYF
TRBJ2-2 | . | TRBV18 | TRBD2 | TGTGCCAGCTCACAACTAGCGGGGGACACCGGGGAGCTGTTTTTT | CASSQLAGDTGELFF
TRBJ2-7 | . | TRBV6-1 | . | TGTGCCAGCAGTGATAACCTCGTTGGGCCCGTTAATAGACTGTACTTC | CASSDNLVGPVNRLYF
TRBJ2-2 | . | TRBV28 | TRBD2 | TGTGCCAGCAGTGTGGGGGAGGGAAACACCGGGGAGCTGTTTTTT | CASSVGEGNTGELFF
TRBJ2-6 | . | TRBV7-3 | . | TGTGCCAGCAGTCTCGACTCTGGGGCCAACGTCCTGACTTTC | CASSLDSGANVLTF
TRBJ2-7 | . | TRBV5-1 | TRBD2 | TGCGCCAGCAGCTTGGGGGCTAGCGGGAGGGCCTCCTACGAGCAGTACTTC | CASSLGASGRASYEQYF
TRBJ2-7 | . | TRBV7-9 | TRBD1 | TGTGCCAGCAGCTTCGGGACAGGACCCTCCTACGAGCAGTACTTC | CASSFGTGPSYEQYF
TRBJ2-1 | . | TRBV7-2 | . | TGTGCCAGCAGCCTACGACTAGTAGACAATGAGCAGTTCTTC | CASSLRLVDNEQFF
TRBJ2-7 | . | TRBV5-1 | TRBD1 | TGCGCCCGCCCAGGAGGGACAGGGAGTATCGAGCAGTACTTC | CARPGGTGSIEQYF
TRBJ2-1 | few | TRBV29-1 | . | TGCAGCGTTGAAGCTGAGGGCAGCTACAATGAGCAGTTCTTC | CSVEAEGSYNEQFF
TRBJ1-1 | once | TRBV25-1 | . | TGTGCCAGCACGTCTAACAGGTGGAACACTGAAGCTTTCTTT | CASTSNRWNTEAFF
TRBJ1-5 | once | TRBV11-1 | . | TGTGCCAGCAGCTTAGAAGGGGTACAGCCCCAGCATTTT | CASSLEGVQPQHF
TRBJ1-2 | once | TRBV6-6 | TRBD1 | TGTGCCAGCAGTTACGGGACAGGGTGGGGCTACACCTTC | CASSYGTGWGYTF
TRBJ1-3 | . | TRBV19 | . | TGTGCCAGTAGCACCCCCGGAAACACCATATATTTT | CASSTPGNTIYF
TRBJ2-7 | . | TRBV7-8 | TRBD1 | TGTGCCAGCAGCTTAGTAAGGACAGGGACCGAGCAGTACTTC | CASSLVRTGTEQYF
TRBJ2-3 | . | TRBV9 | TRBD2 | TGTGCCAGCAGCGCTGCCCTTGGTTGGCGGGAGGCGGGAGATACGCAGTATTTT | CASSAALGWREAGDTQYF
TRBJ2-5 | . | TRBV28 | TRBD2 | TGTGCCAGCAGCCCCGTCGTAGCGGGAGGAGAGGAGACCCAGTACTTC | CASSPVVAGGEETQYF
TRBJ2-1 | . | TRBV7-2 | . | TGTGCCAGCAGCCAAACATTAGCCAATGAGCAGTTCTTC | CASSQTLANEQFF
TRBJ2-5 | . | TRBV29-1 | . | TGCAGCGTTGCACAGGGAGCGGAGACCCAGTACTTC | CSVAQGAETQYF
TRBJ2-6 | . | TRBV29-1 | . | TGCAGCGTTGAAAATAGGAACGTCCTGACTTTC | CSVENRNVLTF
TRBJ2-4 | . | TRBV28 | . | TGTGCCAGCACCTGGGGGAGCATTCAGTACTTC | CASTWGSIQYF
TRBJ2-1 | . | TRBV11-1 | . | TGTGCCAGCAGCTCATTGACAGGCTACAATGAGCAGTTCTTC | CASSSLTGYNEQFF
TRBJ2-3 | . | TRBV5-1 | TRBD2 | TGCGCCAGCAGCTTACAAGCGGGAGCCCCAGATACGCAGTATTTT | CASSLQAGAPDTQYF
TRBJ2-3 | . | TRBV9 | . | TGTGCCAGCAGCGTAGTGCCTAGCACAGATACGCAGTATTTT | CASSVVPSTDTQYF
TRBJ2-5 | . | TRBV7-2 | . | TGTGCCAGCAGCCCCGTTTCGGGAGAGACCCAGTACTTC | CASSPVSGETQYF
TRBJ2-7 | . | TRBV5-1 | . | TGCGCCAGCAGCTTGGTTGTAGCGGACTCCTACGAGCAGTACTTC | CASSLVVADSYEQYF
TRBJ2-7 | few | TRBV2 | . | TGTGCCAGCAACATAGCGGAGCTTCATAACTACGAGCAGTACTTC | CASNIAELHNYEQYF
TRBJ1-2 | . | TRBV29-1 | . | TGCAGCGTTGATGGCAGCCTGGAGAACTATGGCTACACCTTC | CSVDGSLENYGYTF
TRBJ2-5 | . | TRBV27 | TRBD2 | TGTGCCAGCAAACATTCACTAGCGGGGAAAGAGACCCAGTACTTC | CASKHSLAGKETQYF
TRBJ2-5 | . | TRBV7-2 | TRBD1 | TGTGCCAGCACCCCACAGGGACAGGGCTCGGAGACCCAGTACTTC | CASTPQGQGSETQYF
TRBJ2-3 | . | TRBV7-2 | . | TGTGCCAGCAGCTTAGCCGGGTATACGCAGTATTTT | CASSLAGYTQYF